The clone carrying this T cell receptor beta chain has only one observation. The data were obtained in a study of blood T cell repertoires in COVID-19. This CDR3 is built from 14 residues. J gave up 4 bases and V 4 bases, and 8 bases lay outside the gene matches. CDR1 is SGHNT and CDR2 is YYREEE in the germline V gene (reference sequence). Original handling: By means of reference gene primer amplification, nucleated cell counts were estimated. Measured with immunoSEQ multiplex PCR; TCRdb has only the in-frame clones, and not every one. The D gene and trimming were derived from the DNA, and the V and J assignments and clone size from that table. The table has approximately 100,000 clones, 65% to 90% seen once; the top ten hold under 3.5%.

This sequence originates from a woman between 45 and 60 years old who had recovered from COVID-19. The sequenced sample consisted of PBMCs or T cells enriched from blood (not recorded which). V gene TRBV5-4 combines with J gene TRBJ2-7; 7 nucleotides align to TRBD1. CDR3 DNA sequence: TGTGCCAGCAGCCCGAGGGACAGAGCTTACGAGCAGTACTTC. It is translated as CASSPRDRAYEQYF.